The clone carrying this T cell receptor (beta chain) was seen repeatedly, ten times or more. The target antigen is unknown. The V gene end was trimmed by 5 bases and the J gene end by 1 base; junction bases not matched to a gene: 11. Per the germline V gene, CDR1 is MNHEY and CDR2 is SMNVEV (reference sequence). The CDR3 spans 17 residues. These data originate in a study of identical twins. Regarding the study as a whole: Cord blood beta clonotypes present at high abundance carried fewer insertions; no such pattern appeared in memory repertoires. Twins' surplus sharing was weaker for beta out-of-frame sequences.

Through template switching, a universal primer site was introduced, and the cDNA contained unique molecular identifiers. TCRdb processed the 5' RACE reads anew with MiXCR; each CDR3 protein has one entry. The sample has 600,000 to 800,000 distinct CDR3 sequences, around 21% seen once. These same data were also listed under a study on T cells expressing NK-cell markers. As that report states: Seven sequenced donors out of eight were HCMV-seropositive, one seronegative.

This rearrangement joins TRBV27 to TRBJ2-3; 8 positions agree with TRBD1. Sample: PBMCs. The sequence came from a woman younger than 30 in good health. CDR3 protein: CASSDRGPKRGTDTQYF. In DNA, the CDR3 is TGTGCCAGCAGTGACAGGGGACCGAAAAGGGGCACAGATACGCAGTATTTT.